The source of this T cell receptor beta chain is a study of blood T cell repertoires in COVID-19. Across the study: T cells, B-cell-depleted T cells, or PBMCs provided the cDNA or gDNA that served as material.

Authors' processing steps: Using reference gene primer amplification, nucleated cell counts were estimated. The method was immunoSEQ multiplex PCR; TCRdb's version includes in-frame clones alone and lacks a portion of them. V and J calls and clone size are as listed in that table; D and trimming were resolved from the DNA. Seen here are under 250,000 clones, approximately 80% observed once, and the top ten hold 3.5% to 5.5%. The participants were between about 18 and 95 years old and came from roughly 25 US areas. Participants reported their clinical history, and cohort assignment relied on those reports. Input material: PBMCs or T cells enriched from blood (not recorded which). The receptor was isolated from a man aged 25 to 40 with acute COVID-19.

The CDR3 sequence is CASGQGGSSEKLFF. Here the CDR3 DNA reads TGTGCCAGCGGTCAGGGGGGCAGTAGTGAAAAACTGTTTTTT. The rearrangement uses TRBV5-4 and TRBJ1-4; 7 positions agree with TRBD1. J was trimmed by 7 bases and V by 7 bases; bases with no gene match: 10. The CDR3 runs to 14 residues. The germline V gene has CDR1 SGHNT and CDR2 YYREEE (reference sequence).